The T cell receptor beta chain described here comes from a study of CD8 T cells in ankylosing spondylitis. This clonotype has only a few counts. Each CDR3 protein is one row after TCRdb ran MiXCR on the 5' RACE reads. The repertoire has about 300,000 distinct CDR3 sequences, around 10% of them found once; the top ten carry roughly 9.1%. The V gene end was trimmed by 4 bases and the J gene end by 8 bases; junction bases not matched to a gene: 9. In germline, CDR1 is SGHTA, CDR2 FQGTGA. CDR3 length: 15 residues. This sequence was found in a female donor with ankylosing spondylitis or in good health (not recorded which). Sequenced sample: blood, either unsorted or a sorted T cell fraction (not recorded which). This chain joins TRBV7-3 and TRBJ2-1; 9 bases are a match to TRBD2. CDR3 region: CASSSTGTSFHEQFF. The CDR3 DNA reads TGTGCCAGCAGCTCCACCGGGACTAGCTTCCATGAGCAGTTCTTC.